This record covers a single T cell receptor beta chain. Its antigen is not identified. The V end was cut by 4 bases, the J end by 6 bases, with 16 bases between. CDR1 SGHKS and CDR2 YYEKEE come from the germline V gene (reference sequence). There are 14 residues in the CDR3. The sample comes from a study of cytomegalovirus exposure and HLA in healthy donors. Study results and limitations: Indistinguishability led to the exclusion of some V segments, TRBV6-2 and TRBV6-3 included. In an earlier analysis, in some 540 donors, most V segments appeared productive either ~87% or ~30% of the time.

Use of 60 Vbeta and 13 Jbeta primers characterized the PCR. This table comes from immunoSEQ multiplex PCR, and its TCRdb copy is limited to in-frame clones, with some not included. Of some 200,000 clones listed, around two thirds are singletons. The TCR originated in a middle-aged man in good health and CMV-seronegative. Sequencing was carried out using PBMCs. The chain is built from TRBV5-5 and TRBJ1-2; D is unclear. CDR3 amino acids: CASSIRQGPDGYTF. In DNA, the CDR3 is TGTGCCAGCAGCATTCGACAAGGCCCGGATGGCTACACCTTC.